These T cell receptor beta chains were read from a single sample in a study of identical twins. TCRdb processed the 5' RACE reads anew with MiXCR; each CDR3 protein has one entry. This sample carries 200,000 to 250,000 distinct CDR3 sequences, approximately 8.3% of them seen once, and the ten largest clones take 1.9%. These data also formed part of another study, on yellow fever vaccine responses in identical twins.

The sequenced material came from memory (CD45RO+) T cells sorted from blood. These receptors all come from a woman between 18 and 30 years old in good health. Both conserved end residues are part of each CDR3. A D gene is named only where the DNA matches it firmly. Clone size appears in some rows only: once, few, many, or a class for an expanded clone.

-	-	TRBV20-1	TRBJ2-5	CSARAQWGGETQYF	TGCAGTGCTAGAGCCCAGTGGGGTGGTGAGACCCAGTACTTC
-	few	TRBV10-3	TRBJ2-5	CAISDGAASETQYF	TGTGCCATCAGTGACGGAGCAGCTTCTGAGACCCAGTACTTC
-	few	TRBV28	TRBJ1-4	CASSLGRVPNEKLFF	TGTGCCAGCAGCCTAGGGAGGGTCCCTAATGAAAAACTGTTTTTT
TRBD2	many	TRBV24-1	TRBJ2-7	CATSDSPGLGSHEQYF	TGTGCCACCAGTGATTCCCCGGGACTAGGAAGCCACGAGCAGTACTTC
-	-	TRBV20-1	TRBJ2-7	CSARFTETYEQYF	TGCAGTGCTAGATTTACAGAGACCTACGAGCAGTACTTC
TRBD2	-	TRBV20-1	TRBJ2-7	CSARGPGTRNYEQYF	TGCAGTGCTAGGGGACCCGGGACTAGAAACTACGAGCAGTACTTC
-	-	TRBV5-5	TRBJ2-3	CASSFSVGRADTQYF	TGTGCCAGCAGCTTTTCGGTGGGGCGGGCAGATACGCAGTATTTT
-	-	TRBV12-3/TRBV12-4	TRBJ2-7	CASSLKGSVEQYF	TGTGCCAGCAGTTTAAAGGGTAGCGTCGAGCAGTACTTC
TRBD2	-	TRBV20-1	TRBJ2-2	CSAVLAGGPGELFF	TGCAGTGCCGTGTTAGCGGGGGGGCCCGGGGAGCTGTTTTTT
-	-	TRBV7-2	TRBJ2-1	CASSLQRRNEQFF	TGTGCCAGCAGCTTACAACGTCGAAATGAGCAGTTCTTC
TRBD1	-	TRBV3-1	TRBJ2-7	CASSQADRGHEQYF	TGTGCCAGCAGCCAAGCTGACAGGGGCCACGAGCAGTACTTC
-	few	TRBV4-1	TRBJ2-7	CASSPGGTSHEQYF	TGCGCCAGCAGCCCCGGAGGGACCAGCCACGAGCAGTACTTC
-	few	TRBV19	TRBJ2-3	CASGDVTDTQYF	TGTGCCAGTGGGGACGTCACAGATACGCAGTATTTT
-	-	TRBV19	TRBJ2-2	CASRTASNTGELFF	TGTGCCAGTAGGACAGCCTCGAACACCGGGGAGCTGTTTTTT
-	-	TRBV14	TRBJ2-1	CASSQEPWRPPFF	TGTGCCAGCAGCCAAGAACCATGGAGACCACCGTTCTTC
TRBD1	many	TRBV7-9	TRBJ2-1	CASSLKVLGQGAHEQFF	TGTGCCAGCAGCTTAAAGGTATTGGGACAGGGGGCCCATGAGCAGTTCTTC
TRBD2	few	TRBV6-5	TRBJ2-7	CASSYGREYEQYF	TGTGCCAGCAGTTACGGGCGGGAGTACGAGCAGTACTTC
TRBD1	many	TRBV5-1	TRBJ2-5	CASSLSRGRQETQYF	TGCGCCAGCAGCCTGTCGAGGGGGCGCCAAGAGACCCAGTACTTC
TRBD1	many	TRBV20-1	TRBJ1-1	CSAPGQGKTEAFF	TGCAGTGCTCCCGGACAGGGGAAGACTGAAGCTTTCTTT
TRBD1	few	TRBV18	TRBJ1-4	CASSPRDRGQSAGEKLFF	TGTGCCAGCTCACCCCGGGACAGGGGGCAGTCAGCGGGAGAAAAACTGTTTTTT
-	few	TRBV6-2/TRBV6-3	TRBJ2-1	CASSYVRDRQFF	TGTGCCAGCAGTTACGTCCGGGATAGGCAGTTCTTC
-	-	TRBV25-1	TRBJ1-1	CASSEAFF	TGTGCCAGCAGTGAAGCTTTCTTT
-	many	TRBV7-3	TRBJ2-2	CASSPRQAGYTGELFF	TGTGCCAGCAGCCCCCGACAGGCAGGGTACACCGGGGAGCTGTTTTTT
TRBD2	-	TRBV11-2	TRBJ2-3	CASSLVSSGGPQNMQYF	TGTGCCAGCAGCTTAGTGTCTAGCGGGGGCCCCCAAAATATGCAGTATTTT
-	many	TRBV18	TRBJ1-1	CASSSQGIRDTEAFF	TGTGCCAGCTCAAGCCAGGGAATAAGGGACACTGAAGCTTTCTTT
-	few	TRBV2	TRBJ2-3	CASSDSSLTDTQYF	TGTGCCAGCAGTGATTCCAGTTTGACAGATACGCAGTATTTT
TRBD2	few	TRBV10-3	TRBJ2-5	CAIAEAGGGETQYF	TGTGCCATCGCGGAAGCGGGGGGAGGAGAGACCCAGTACTTC
-	few	TRBV6-2/TRBV6-3	TRBJ1-5	CASSGRRGQPQHF	TGTGCCAGCAGTGGACGGCGGGGTCAGCCCCAGCATTTT
TRBD1	few	TRBV28	TRBJ2-7	CASSLAPGTETYEQYF	TGTGCCAGCAGCCTCGCCCCCGGGACAGAAACCTACGAGCAGTACTTC
-	few	TRBV20-1	TRBJ1-4	CSARGLSGTAGEKLFF	TGCAGTGCTAGAGGGCTCTCCGGGACGGCCGGGGAAAAACTGTTTTTT
TRBD2	-	TRBV4-3	TRBJ2-7	CASSQVAGGREQYF	TGCGCCAGCAGCCAAGTAGCGGGAGGGAGGGAGCAGTACTTC
-	-	TRBV15	TRBJ2-1	CATRDKKTTYNEQFF	TGTGCCACCAGGGATAAAAAGACCACCTACAATGAGCAGTTCTTC
-	few	TRBV7-3	TRBJ2-1	CASSLTGTYNEQFF	TGTGCCAGCAGCTTAACGGGGACCTACAATGAGCAGTTCTTC
TRBD1	-	TRBV7-9	TRBJ1-1	CASSPQGMNTEAFF	TGTGCCAGCAGCCCACAGGGGATGAACACTGAAGCTTTCTTT
-	few	TRBV6-4	TRBJ2-3	CASSEVGGDTQYF	TGTGCCAGCAGTGAGGTTGGAGGTGATACGCAGTATTTT
-	many	TRBV12-3/TRBV12-4	TRBJ2-7	CASSSGPSSEQYF	TGTGCCAGCAGCTCGGGACCCTCGTCCGAGCAGTACTTC
TRBD2	few	TRBV10-3	TRBJ2-2	CAISAGTSGSFTGELFF	TGTGCCATCAGCGCCGGGACTAGCGGGAGTTTCACCGGGGAGCTGTTTTTT
TRBD2	-	TRBV4-3	TRBJ2-7	CASSQNAGATGLAGYEQYF	TGCGCCAGCAGCCAAAATGCGGGGGCCACAGGACTAGCGGGGTACGAGCAGTACTTC
-	-	TRBV6-1	TRBJ1-1	CASTPSGAGREAFF	TGTGCCAGCACTCCGTCAGGGGCCGGACGTGAAGCTTTCTTT
-	-	TRBV4-3	TRBJ2-7	CASSARPTSSYEQYF	TGCGCCAGCAGTGCTAGGCCGACGAGCTCCTACGAGCAGTACTTC
-	-	TRBV7-9	TRBJ2-1	CASSFSVNEQFF	TGTGCCAGCAGTTTCTCTGTAAATGAGCAGTTCTTC